This T cell receptor (beta chain) was found in a study of blood T cell repertoires in COVID-19. Trimming took 5 bases from V and 2 from J, leaving 11 bases between them. The length of the CDR3 is 14 residues. Per the germline V gene, CDR1 is KGHDR and CDR2 is SFDVKD. TCRdb's copy holds only in-frame clones and misses some; the assay was immunoSEQ multiplex PCR. This sample yields 250,000 to 300,000 clones, of which about 83% are seen a single time; around 5.4% belongs to the top ten. This sequence joins TRBV24-1 and TRBJ2-5; a weak D match, TRBD2 (6 bases). This TCR came from a man older than 75 with acute or convalescent COVID-19. Sequencing used peripheral blood. CDR3 region: CATSVTGVQETQYF. The CDR3 DNA is TGTGCCACCAGTGTCACGGGAGTACAAGAGACCCAGTACTTC.